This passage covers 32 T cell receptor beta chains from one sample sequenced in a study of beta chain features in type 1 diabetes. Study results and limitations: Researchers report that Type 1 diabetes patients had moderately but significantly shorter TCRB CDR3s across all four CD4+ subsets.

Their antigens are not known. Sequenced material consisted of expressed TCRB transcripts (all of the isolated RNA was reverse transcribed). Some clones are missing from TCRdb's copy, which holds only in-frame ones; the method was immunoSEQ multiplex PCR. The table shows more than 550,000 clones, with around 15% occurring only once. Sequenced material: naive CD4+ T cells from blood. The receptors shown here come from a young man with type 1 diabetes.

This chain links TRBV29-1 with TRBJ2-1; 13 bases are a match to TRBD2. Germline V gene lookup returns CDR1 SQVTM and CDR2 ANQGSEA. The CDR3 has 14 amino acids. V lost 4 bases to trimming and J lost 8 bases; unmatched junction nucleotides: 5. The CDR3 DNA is TGCAGCGTTGCCGGACTAGCGGGAGCATATGAGCAGTTCTTC. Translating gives CSVAGLAGAYEQFF.

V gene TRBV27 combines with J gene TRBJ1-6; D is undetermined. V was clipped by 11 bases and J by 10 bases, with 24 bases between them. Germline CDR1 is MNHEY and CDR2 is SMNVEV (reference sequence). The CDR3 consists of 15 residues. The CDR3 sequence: CASGPGSRNRSPLHF. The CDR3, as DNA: TGTGCCTCCGGCCCCGGGAGCAGAAATAGGTCACCCCTCCACTTT.

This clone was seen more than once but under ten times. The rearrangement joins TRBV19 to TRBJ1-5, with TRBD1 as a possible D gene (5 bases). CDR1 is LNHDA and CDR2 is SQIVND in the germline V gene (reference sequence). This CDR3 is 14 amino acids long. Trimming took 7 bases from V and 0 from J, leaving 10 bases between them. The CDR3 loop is CASMYGASNQPQHF. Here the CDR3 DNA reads TGTGCCAGTATGTATGGGGCTAGCAATCAGCCCCAGCATTTT.

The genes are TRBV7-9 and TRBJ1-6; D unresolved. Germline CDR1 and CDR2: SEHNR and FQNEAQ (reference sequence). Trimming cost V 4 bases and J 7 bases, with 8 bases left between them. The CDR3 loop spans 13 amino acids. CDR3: CASSSVSNSPLHF. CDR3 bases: TGTGCCAGCAGCTCCGTCAGCAATTCACCCCTCCACTTT.

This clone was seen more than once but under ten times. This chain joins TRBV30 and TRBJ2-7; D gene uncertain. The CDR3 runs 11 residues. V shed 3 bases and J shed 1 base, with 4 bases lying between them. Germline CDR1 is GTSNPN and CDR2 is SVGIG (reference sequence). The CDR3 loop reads CAWRVSYEQYF. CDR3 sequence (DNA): TGTGCCTGGAGGGTGTCCTACGAGCAGTACTTC.

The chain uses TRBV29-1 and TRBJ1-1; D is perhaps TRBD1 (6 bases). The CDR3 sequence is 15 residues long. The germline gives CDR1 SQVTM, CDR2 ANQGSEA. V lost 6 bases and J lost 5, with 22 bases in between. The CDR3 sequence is CSVIPTWRGGTEAFF. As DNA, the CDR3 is TGCAGCGTGATCCCCACGTGGAGGGGGGGTACTGAAGCTTTCTTT. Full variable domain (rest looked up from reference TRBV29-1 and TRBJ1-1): SAVISQKPSRDICQRGTSLTIQCQVDSQVTMMFWYRQQPGQSLTLIATANQGSEATYESGFVIDKFPISRPNLTFSTLTVSNMSPEDSSIYLCSVIPTWRGGTEAFFGQGTRLTVV.

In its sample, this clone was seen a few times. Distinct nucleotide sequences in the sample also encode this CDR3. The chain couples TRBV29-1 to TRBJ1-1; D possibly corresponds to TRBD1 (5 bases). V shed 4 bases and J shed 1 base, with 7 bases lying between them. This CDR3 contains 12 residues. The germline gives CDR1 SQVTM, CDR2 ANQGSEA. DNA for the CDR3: TGCAGCGTTGGGACACCGAACACTGAAGCTTTCTTT. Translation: CSVGTPNTEAFF.

The CDR3 nucleotides are TGTGCCAGCAGCTCCACGCTTGGAAACACCATATATTTT. This translates into CASSSTLGNTIYF. This sequence joins TRBV7-3 and TRBJ1-3, with D uncertain. The CDR3 length is 13 residues. Germline values: CDR1 SGHTA, CDR2 FQGTGA. The V end lost 4 bases, the J end lost 3 bases, and 7 bases lay between the germline ends.

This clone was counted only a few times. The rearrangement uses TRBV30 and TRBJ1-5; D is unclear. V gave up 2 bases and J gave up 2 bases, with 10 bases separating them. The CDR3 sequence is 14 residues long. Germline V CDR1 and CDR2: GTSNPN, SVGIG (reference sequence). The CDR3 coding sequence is TGTGCCTGGAGTTACGCAACCGGCAATCAGCCCCAGCATTTT. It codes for CAWSYATGNQPQHF.

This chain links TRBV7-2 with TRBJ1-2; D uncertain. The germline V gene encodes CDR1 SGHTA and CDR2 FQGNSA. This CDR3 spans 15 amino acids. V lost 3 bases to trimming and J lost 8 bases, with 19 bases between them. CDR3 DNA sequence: TGTGCCAGCAGCTTCCGGACGTCGACGACGGGAGGCTACACCTTC. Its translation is CASSFRTSTTGGYTF.

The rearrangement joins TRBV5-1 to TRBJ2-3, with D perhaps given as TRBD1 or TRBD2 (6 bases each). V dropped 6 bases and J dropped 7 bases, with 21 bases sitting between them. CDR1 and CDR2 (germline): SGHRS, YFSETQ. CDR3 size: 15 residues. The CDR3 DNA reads TGCGCCAGCACCCCCGAGGGGGGTTTTCTTTATACGCAGTATTTT. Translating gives CASTPEGGFLYTQYF.

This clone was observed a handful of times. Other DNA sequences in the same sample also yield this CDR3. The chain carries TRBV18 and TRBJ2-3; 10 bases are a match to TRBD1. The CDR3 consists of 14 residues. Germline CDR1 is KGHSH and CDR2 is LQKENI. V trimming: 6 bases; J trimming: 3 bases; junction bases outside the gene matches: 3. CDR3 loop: CASSPGQGTDTQYF. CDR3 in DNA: TGTGCCAGCTCGCCGGGACAGGGGACAGATACGCAGTATTTT. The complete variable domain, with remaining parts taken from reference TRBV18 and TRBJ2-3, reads NAGVMQNPRHLVRRRGQEARLRCSPMKGHSHVYWYRQLPEEGLKFMVYLQKENIIDESGMPKERFSAEFPKEGPSILRIQQVVRGDSAAYFCASSPGQGTDTQYFGPGTRLTVL.

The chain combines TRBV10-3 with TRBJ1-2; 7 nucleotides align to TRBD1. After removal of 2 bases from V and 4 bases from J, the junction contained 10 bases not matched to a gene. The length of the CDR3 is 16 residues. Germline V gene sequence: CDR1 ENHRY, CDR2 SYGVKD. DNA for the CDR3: TGTGCCATCAGTGAGGCAGGCCAGGGGGGCGGCTATGGCTACACCTTC. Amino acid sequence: CAISEAGQGGGYGYTF.

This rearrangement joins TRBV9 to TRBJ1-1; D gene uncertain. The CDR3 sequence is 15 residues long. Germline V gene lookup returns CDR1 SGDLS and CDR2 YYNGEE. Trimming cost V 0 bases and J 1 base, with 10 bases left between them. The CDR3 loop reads CASSVGVTKNTEAFF. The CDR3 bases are TGTGCCAGCAGCGTAGGGGTCACAAAGAACACTGAAGCTTTCTTT.

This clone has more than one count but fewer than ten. The CDR3: CASSPPEDF. The CDR3 DNA reads as TGTGCCAGCAGCCCCCCGGAGGACTTC. The V gene is TRBV3-2, the J gene TRBJ2-5; the DNA was not used to check the table's D call, TRBD2. TRBV3-2 is termed a pseudogene. This CDR3 has 9 amino acids.

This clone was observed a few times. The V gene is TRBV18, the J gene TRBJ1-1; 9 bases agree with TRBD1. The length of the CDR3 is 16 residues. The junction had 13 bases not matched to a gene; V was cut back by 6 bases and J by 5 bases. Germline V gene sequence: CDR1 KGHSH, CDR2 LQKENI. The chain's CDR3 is CASSLGQGRVGTEAFF. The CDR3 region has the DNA TGTGCCAGCTCCCTCGGACAGGGGAGGGTTGGGACTGAAGCTTTCTTT.

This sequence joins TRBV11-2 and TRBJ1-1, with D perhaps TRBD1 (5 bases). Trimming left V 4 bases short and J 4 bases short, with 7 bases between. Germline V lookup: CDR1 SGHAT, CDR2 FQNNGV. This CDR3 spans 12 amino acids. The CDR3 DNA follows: TGTGCCAGCAGCTCCAGGGCCACTGAAGCTTTCTTT. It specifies CASSSRATEAFF.

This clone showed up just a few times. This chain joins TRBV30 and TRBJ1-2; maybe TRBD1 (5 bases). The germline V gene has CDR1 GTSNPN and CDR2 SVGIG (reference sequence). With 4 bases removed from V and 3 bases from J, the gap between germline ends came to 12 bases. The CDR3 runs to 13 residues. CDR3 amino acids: CAWTLGADYGYTF. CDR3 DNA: TGTGCCTGGACCCTCGGGGCAGACTATGGCTACACCTTC. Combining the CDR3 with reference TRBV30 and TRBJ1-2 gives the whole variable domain SQTIHQWPATLVQPVGSPLSLECTVEGTSNPNLYWYRQAAGRGLQLLFYSVGIGQISSEVPQNLSASRPQDRQFILSSKKLLLSDSGFYLCAWTLGADYGYTFGSGTRLTVV.

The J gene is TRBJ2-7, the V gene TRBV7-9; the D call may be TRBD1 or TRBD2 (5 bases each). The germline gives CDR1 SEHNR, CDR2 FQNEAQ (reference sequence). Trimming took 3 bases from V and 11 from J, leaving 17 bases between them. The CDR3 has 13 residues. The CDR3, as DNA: TGTGCCAGCAGCTTTGGGGGATCGAGCATGGAGTACTTC. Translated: CASSFGGSSMEYF.

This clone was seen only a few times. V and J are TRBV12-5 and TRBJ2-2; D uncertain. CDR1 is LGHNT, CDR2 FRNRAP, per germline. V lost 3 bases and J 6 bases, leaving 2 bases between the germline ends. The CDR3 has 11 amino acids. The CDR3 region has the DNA TGTGCTAGTGGTTTATCCGGGGAGCTGTTTTTT. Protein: CASGLSGELFF.

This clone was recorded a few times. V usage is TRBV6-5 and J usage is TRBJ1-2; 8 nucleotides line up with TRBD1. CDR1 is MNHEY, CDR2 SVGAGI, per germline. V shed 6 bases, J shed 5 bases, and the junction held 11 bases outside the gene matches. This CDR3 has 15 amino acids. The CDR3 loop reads CASSLEGTGEYGYTF. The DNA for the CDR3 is TGTGCCAGCAGCCTTGAAGGGACAGGCGAATATGGCTACACCTTC.

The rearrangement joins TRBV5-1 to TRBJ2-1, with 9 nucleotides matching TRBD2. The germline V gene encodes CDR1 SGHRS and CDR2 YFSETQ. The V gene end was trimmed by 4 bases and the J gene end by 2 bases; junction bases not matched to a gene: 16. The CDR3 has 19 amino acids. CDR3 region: CASSPAAAGGPGTYNEQFF. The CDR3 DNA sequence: TGCGCCAGCAGCCCGGCCGCGGCGGGAGGGCCTGGGACCTACAATGAGCAGTTCTTC. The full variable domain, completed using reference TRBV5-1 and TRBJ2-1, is KAGVTQTPRYLIKTRGQQVTLSCSPISGHRSVSWYQQTPGQGLQFLFEYFSETQRNKGNFPGRFSGRQFSNSRSEMNVSTLELGDSALYLCASSPAAAGGPGTYNEQFFGPGTRLTVL.

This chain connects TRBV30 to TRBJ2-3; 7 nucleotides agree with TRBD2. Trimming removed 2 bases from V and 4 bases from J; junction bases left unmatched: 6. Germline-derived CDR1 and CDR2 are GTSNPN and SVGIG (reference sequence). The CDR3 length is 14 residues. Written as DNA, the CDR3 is TGTGCCTGGAGTCTGGGGGGAGGGCCAGATACGCAGTATTTT. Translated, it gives CAWSLGGGPDTQYF.

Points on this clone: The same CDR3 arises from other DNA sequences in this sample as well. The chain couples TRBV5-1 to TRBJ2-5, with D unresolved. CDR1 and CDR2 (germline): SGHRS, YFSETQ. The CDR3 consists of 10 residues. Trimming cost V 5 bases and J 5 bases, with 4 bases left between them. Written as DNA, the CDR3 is TGCGCCAGCAGGGGGGAGACCCAGTACTTC. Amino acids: CASRGETQYF.

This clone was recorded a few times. CDR3 in amino acids: CASSPGGRDNEQFF. CDR3 in DNA: TGCGCCAGCAGTCCCGGAGGACGGGACAATGAGCAGTTCTTC. The chain links TRBV5-1 to TRBJ2-1, with a tentative D call TRBD2 (5 bases). The germline V gene encodes CDR1 SGHRS and CDR2 YFSETQ. The CDR3 runs 14 residues. Trimming cost V 5 bases and J 5 bases, with 14 bases left between them.

The DNA for the CDR3 is TGTGCCAGCAGTTTAAGAAAGCGGCAGTTCTTC. Its translation is CASSLRKRQFF. The rearrangement joins TRBV28 to TRBJ2-1, with no clear D. Germline loops: CDR1 MDHEN, CDR2 SYDVKM. The ends were cut back, 2 bases at V and 12 bases at J, with 8 bases in the middle. The CDR3 extends over 11 amino acids.

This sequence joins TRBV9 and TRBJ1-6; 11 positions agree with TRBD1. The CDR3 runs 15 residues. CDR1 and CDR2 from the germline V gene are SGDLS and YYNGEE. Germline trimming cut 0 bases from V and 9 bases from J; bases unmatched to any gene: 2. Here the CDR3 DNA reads TGTGCCAGCAGCGTAGAAGGGACAGGGGGTTCACCCCTCCACTTT. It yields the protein CASSVEGTGGSPLHF. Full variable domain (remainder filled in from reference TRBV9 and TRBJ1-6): DSGVTQTPKHLITATGQRVTLRCSPRSGDLSVYWYQQSLDQGLQFLIQYYNGEERAKGNILERFSAQQFPDLHSELNLSSLELGDSALYFCASSVEGTGGSPLHFGNGTRLTVT.

The CDR3: CASSPPRGRGRWSSPLHF. The CDR3 region has the DNA TGTGCCAGCAGCCCACCGAGGGGCCGGGGGCGATGGAGTTCACCCCTCCACTTT. The chain combines TRBV7-2 with TRBJ1-6; TRBD1 is a possible D gene (6 bases). This CDR3 is built from 18 residues. CDR1 SGHTA and CDR2 FQGNSA come from the germline V gene. V lost 5 bases, J lost 9 bases, and 26 bases lay in between.

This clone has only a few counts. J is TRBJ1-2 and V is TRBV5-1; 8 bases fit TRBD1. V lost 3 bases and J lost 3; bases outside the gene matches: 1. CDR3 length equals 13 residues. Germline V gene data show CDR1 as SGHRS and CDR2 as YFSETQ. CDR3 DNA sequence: TGCGCCAGCAGCTCGGGACAGGACTATGGCTACACCTTC. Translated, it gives CASSSGQDYGYTF.

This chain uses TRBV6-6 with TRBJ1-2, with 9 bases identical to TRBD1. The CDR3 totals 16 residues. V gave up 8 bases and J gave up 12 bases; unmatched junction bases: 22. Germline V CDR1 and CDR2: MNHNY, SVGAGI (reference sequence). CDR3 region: CASGSDSGTGLISHTF. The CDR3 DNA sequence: TGTGCCAGCGGGTCCGATTCCGGGACAGGGCTAATTTCCCACACCTTC.

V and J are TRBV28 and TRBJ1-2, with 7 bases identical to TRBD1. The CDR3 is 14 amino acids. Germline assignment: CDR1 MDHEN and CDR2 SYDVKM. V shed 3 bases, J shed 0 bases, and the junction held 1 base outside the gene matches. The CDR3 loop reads CASSLGTANYGYTF. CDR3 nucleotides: TGTGCCAGCAGTTTGGGGACAGCTAACTATGGCTACACCTTC.

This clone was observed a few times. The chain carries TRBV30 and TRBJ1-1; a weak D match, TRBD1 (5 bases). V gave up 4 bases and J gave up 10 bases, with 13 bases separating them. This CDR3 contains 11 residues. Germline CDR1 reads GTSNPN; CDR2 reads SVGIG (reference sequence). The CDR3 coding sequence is TGTGCCTGGAATGGGGAGGGGCGAGCTTTCTTT. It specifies CAWNGEGRAFF.